This passage covers 20 T cell receptor beta chains from one sample sequenced in a study of blood T cell repertoires in COVID-19. Assay: immunoSEQ multiplex PCR; the TCRdb copy retains only in-frame clones and omits some. The sample yields a few hundred thousand clones, 85% seen once. The material sequenced was peripheral blood. Receptors were obtained from a woman between 18 and 29 years old with acute or convalescent COVID-19.

V is TRBV6-5 and J is TRBJ2-7; tentatively, D is TRBD2 (6 bases). Trimming left V 2 bases short and J 6 bases short, with 11 bases between. The CDR3 covers 13 residues. CDR1 is MNHEY and CDR2 is SVGAGI in the germline V gene. The CDR3 protein is CASSYQGGAEQYF. For the CDR3, the DNA is TGTGCCAGCAGTTACCAGGGCGGGGCCGAGCAGTACTTC.

The gene calls are TRBV6-1 and TRBJ1-1, with D perhaps TRBD1 (5 bases). The germline CDR1 and CDR2 sequences are MNHNS and SASEGT. The CDR3 sequence is 14 residues long. V lost 2 bases and J 11 bases, leaving 18 bases between the germline ends. This chain's CDR3 is CASSETPKSGGAFF. The CDR3 bases are TGTGCCAGCAGTGAAACGCCGAAGAGTGGGGGGGCTTTCTTT.

The CDR3 here is CATSGDSYNSPLHF. The CDR3 DNA is TGTGCCACCAGTGGGGACAGTTATAATTCACCCCTCCACTTT. V usage is TRBV24-1 and J usage is TRBJ1-6, with 7 bases aligning to TRBD1. CDR1 is KGHDR and CDR2 is SFDVKD in the germline V gene. Germline trimming cut 5 bases from V and 4 bases from J; bases unmatched to any gene: 1. The CDR3 extends over 14 amino acids.

The V gene is TRBV12-5, the J gene TRBJ1-4, with D perhaps TRBD1 (6 bases). CDR1 LGHNT and CDR2 FRNRAP come from the germline V gene. V was shortened by 5 bases and J by 7 bases, with 20 bases between the two germline ends. The CDR3 extends over 16 amino acids. CDR3 DNA: TGTGCTAGTGGTACTGGACAGCCTTGGGTGGGTGAAAAACTGTTTTTT. The encoded protein is CASGTGQPWVGEKLFF.

This chain links TRBV20-1 with TRBJ1-2; TRBD1 might be the D (5 bases). Trimming left V 3 bases short and J 1 base short, with 12 bases between. CDR1 is DFQATT, CDR2 SNEGSKA, per germline (reference sequence). CDR3 size: 14 residues. The CDR3 spells CSASGTAVNYGYTF. The DNA of the CDR3 is TGCAGTGCTAGTGGGACTGCAGTTAACTATGGCTACACCTTC.

The chain joins TRBV29-1 to TRBJ2-1; 8 bases map to TRBD2. Germline V gives CDR1 SQVTM, CDR2 ANQGSEA. V gave up 3 bases and J gave up 6 bases; unmatched junction bases: 7. This CDR3 comprises 14 residues. CDR3 sequence (DNA): TGCAGCGTTGATGCCGGGGGGGCCGGCAATGAGCAGTTCTTC. It translates to CSVDAGGAGNEQFF.

The V gene is TRBV4-1, the J gene TRBJ2-1; TRBD2 aligns across 12 bases. Germline CDR1 reads MGHRA; CDR2 reads YSYEKL. V lost 4 bases to trimming and J lost 3 bases; unmatched junction nucleotides: 10. The CDR3 is 18 residues long. The CDR3 is CASSLGLAGRNGYNEQFF. CDR3 sequence (DNA): TGCGCCAGCAGCCTTGGACTAGCGGGGCGAAACGGCTACAATGAGCAGTTCTTC.

The chain carries TRBV7-2 and TRBJ2-7, with TRBD2 matching over 9 bases. CDR1 is SGHTA and CDR2 is FQGNSA in the germline V gene. The trim removed 3 bases at V and 5 bases at J, leaving 8 bases unmatched. The CDR3 loop spans 15 amino acids. CDR3 residues: CASSFTRLAGNEQYF. CDR3 coding DNA: TGTGCCAGCAGCTTCACCCGGCTAGCGGGAAACGAGCAGTACTTC.

The chain joins TRBV6-1 to TRBJ1-1; D call uncertain. Germline V CDR1 and CDR2: MNHNS, SASEGT. Trimming took off 2 bases at V and 7 bases at J, with 8 bases between the two ends. The CDR3 sequence is 12 residues long. CDR3 sequence (DNA): TGTGCCAGCAGTGAAATGCGGTTTGAAGCTTTCTTT. Translated, it gives CASSEMRFEAFF.

The chain has TRBV10-3 and TRBJ1-3; D might be TRBD1 (5 bases). CDR1 and CDR2 from the germline V gene are ENHRY and SYGVKD. The CDR3 totals 17 residues. V lost 5 bases, J lost 1 base, and 18 bases lay in between. CDR3: CAISKGAGLSSGNTIYF. In DNA, the CDR3 is TGTGCCATCAGTAAAGGGGCAGGTTTAAGTTCTGGAAACACCATATATTTT.

The J gene is TRBJ2-1, the V gene TRBV6-1; D is perhaps TRBD1 (6 bases). Trimming cost V 1 base and J 10 bases, with 8 bases left between them. The CDR3 runs 12 residues. Germline V lookup: CDR1 MNHNS, CDR2 SASEGT. DNA for the CDR3: TGTGCCAGCAGTGAAGGAACAGGGGAGCAGTTCTTC. Protein: CASSEGTGEQFF.

The chain employs TRBV3-1 (or the pseudogene TRBV3-2) and TRBJ1-2; D possibly corresponds to TRBD1 (5 bases). The CDR3 runs to 15 residues. Trimming removed 3 bases at V and 5 bases at J, with 16 bases between. Germline CDR1 LGHDT, CDR2 YNNKEL (reference sequence). The CDR3, as DNA: TGTGCCAGCAGCCACCCGGACGGGGGAGCGTATGGCTACACCTTC. Amino acid sequence: CASSHPDGGAYGYTF.

The chain employs TRBV30 and TRBJ1-1; 7 bases are shared with TRBD1. Germline V lookup: CDR1 GTSNPN, CDR2 SVGIG (reference sequence). Trimming at V came to 5 bases and at J to 4 bases, leaving 7 bases not matched to a gene. This CDR3 region has 13 residues. CDR3 sequence reads: CAWQTGVGTEAFF. DNA of the CDR3: TGTGCCTGGCAAACAGGGGTGGGCACTGAAGCTTTCTTT.

The chain recombines TRBV10-3 with TRBJ1-5, with a tentative D call TRBD1 (6 bases). The CDR3 covers 16 residues. The V gene lost 6 bases and the J gene lost 5 bases, with 20 bases spanning the gap. Germline CDR1 reads ENHRY; CDR2 reads SYGVKD. CDR3 nucleotides: TGTGCCATCAGCCCTCAGACAGCCAGGGGCCATCAGCCCCAGCATTTT. It codes for CAISPQTARGHQPQHF.

V and J are TRBV3-1 (or the pseudogene TRBV3-2) and TRBJ1-3; D unclear. Trimming removed 6 bases at V and 0 bases at J, with 12 bases between. CDR1 and CDR2 (germline): LGHDT, YNNKEL (reference sequence). This CDR3 has 15 amino acids. The CDR3 loop is CASRLSEDSGNTIYF. The CDR3 DNA reads TGTGCCAGCAGACTAAGCGAGGACTCTGGAAACACCATATATTTT.

The CDR3 DNA sequence: TGTGCCAGCAGCTTCGGCGGGGGCGCCTACGAGCAGTACTTC. Its translation is CASSFGGGAYEQYF. The chain is built from TRBV7-3 and TRBJ2-7; a weak D match, TRBD2 (7 bases). The germline V gene encodes CDR1 SGHTA and CDR2 FQGTGA. The ends were cut back, 3 bases at V and 2 bases at J, with 11 bases in the middle. The CDR3 is made up of 14 amino acids.

This chain links TRBV28 with TRBJ1-2, with unresolved D. V lost 4 bases and J 2 bases, leaving 17 bases between the germline ends. Germline V gene lookup returns CDR1 MDHEN and CDR2 SYDVKM. CDR3 length: 16 amino acids. The CDR3 reads CASSSKLWEENYGYTF. CDR3 sequence (DNA): TGTGCCAGCAGTTCCAAGCTCTGGGAGGAAAACTATGGCTACACCTTC.

V is TRBV23-1 and J is TRBJ2-7, with D perhaps TRBD1 (6 bases). TRBV23-1 is an open reading frame whose function is uncertain. There are 17 residues in the CDR3. Trimming cost V 3 bases and J 1 base, with 19 bases left between them. The CDR3 sequence: CASSQGQGSDFSYEQYF. The CDR3 bases are TGCGCCAGCAGTCAGGGGCAGGGGTCGGACTTTTCCTACGAGCAGTACTTC.

The chain combines TRBV2 with TRBJ1-1; D is uncertain. The CDR3 spans 13 residues. Germline CDR1 is SNHLY and CDR2 is FYNNEI. V dropped 7 bases and J dropped 2 bases, with 11 bases sitting between them. CDR3 loop: CASKLDTNTEAFF. The CDR3 coding sequence is TGTGCCAGCAAGCTCGATACTAACACTGAAGCTTTCTTT.

This chain links TRBV7-8 with TRBJ1-3; 7 nucleotides agree with TRBD1. V dropped 3 bases and J dropped 2; count of bases not matched to a gene: 4. The CDR3 totals 15 residues. CDR1 is SGHVS and CDR2 is FQNEAQ in the germline V gene. CDR3 sequence: CASSFGTGAGNTIYF. The DNA of the CDR3 is TGTGCCAGCAGCTTTGGAACAGGGGCTGGAAACACCATATATTTT.